This T cell receptor beta chain was observed in a study of blood T cell repertoires in COVID-19. The CDR3 extends over 13 amino acids. Authors' processing steps: The assay estimated nucleated cells by amplifying reference gene primers. Data came from immunoSEQ multiplex PCR; TCRdb stores just in-frame clones and leaves some out. V and J calls and clone size are as listed in that table; D and trimming were resolved from the DNA. The sample has about 25,000 clones, 89% seen once; the top ten hold just under 20%. The chain employs TRBV21-1 and TRBJ2-7; TRBD2 is the table's D call, not checked against the DNA. TRBV21-1 is given as a pseudogene. Input material: peripheral blood. The clonotype was recovered from a human donor in a cohort sampled during active COVID-19. CDR3 sequence reads: CASRGGRAREQYF. The CDR3 nucleotides are TGTGCCAGCAGGGGCGGGAGGGCGCGGGAGCAGTACTTC.